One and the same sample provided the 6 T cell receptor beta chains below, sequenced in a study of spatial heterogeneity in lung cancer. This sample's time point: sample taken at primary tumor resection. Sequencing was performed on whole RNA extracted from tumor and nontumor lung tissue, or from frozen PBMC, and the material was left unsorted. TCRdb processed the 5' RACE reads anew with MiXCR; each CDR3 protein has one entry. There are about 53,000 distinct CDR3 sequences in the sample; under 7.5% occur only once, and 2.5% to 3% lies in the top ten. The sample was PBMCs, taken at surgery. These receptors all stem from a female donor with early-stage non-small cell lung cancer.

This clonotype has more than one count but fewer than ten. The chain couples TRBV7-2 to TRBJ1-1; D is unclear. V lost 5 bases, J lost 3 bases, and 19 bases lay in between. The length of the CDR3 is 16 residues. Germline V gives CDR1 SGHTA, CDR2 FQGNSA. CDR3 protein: CASSPMTASVYTEAFF. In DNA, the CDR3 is TGTGCCAGCAGCCCGATGACTGCGTCAGTATACACTGAAGCTTTCTTT.

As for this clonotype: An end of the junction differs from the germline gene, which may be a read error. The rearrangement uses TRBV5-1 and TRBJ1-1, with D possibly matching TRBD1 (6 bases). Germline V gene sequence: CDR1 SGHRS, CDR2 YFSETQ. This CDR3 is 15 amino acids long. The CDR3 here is CVSSGRTGANTEAFF. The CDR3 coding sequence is TGCGTCAGCAGCGGGAGGACGGGGGCGAACACTGAAGCTTTCTTT.

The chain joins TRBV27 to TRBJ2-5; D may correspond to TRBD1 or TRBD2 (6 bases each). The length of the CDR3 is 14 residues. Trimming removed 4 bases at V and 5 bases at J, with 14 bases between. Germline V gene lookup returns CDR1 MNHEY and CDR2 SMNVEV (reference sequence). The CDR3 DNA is TGTGCCAGCAGTTCTTACGGGGGCCGGGAGACCCAGTACTTC. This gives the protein CASSSYGGRETQYF.

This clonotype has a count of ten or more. The CDR3 loop reads CASSLSDTGELFF. The CDR3 nucleotides are TGTGCCAGCAGTTTATCAGACACCGGGGAGCTGTTTTTT. This chain joins TRBV12-3 or TRBV12-4 and TRBJ2-2; D is uncertain. V lost 2 bases, J lost 3 bases, and 4 bases lay in between. This CDR3 is built from 13 residues.

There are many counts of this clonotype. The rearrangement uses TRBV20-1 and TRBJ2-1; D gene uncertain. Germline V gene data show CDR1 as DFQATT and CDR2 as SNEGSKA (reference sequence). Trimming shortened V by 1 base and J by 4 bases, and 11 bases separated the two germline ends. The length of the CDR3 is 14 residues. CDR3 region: CSARVLLGYNEQFF. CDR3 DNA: TGCAGTGCTAGAGTCCTCCTAGGTTACAATGAGCAGTTCTTC.

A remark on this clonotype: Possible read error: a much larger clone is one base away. CDR3 in amino acids: CASSLTGPHQPQHF. The DNA of the CDR3 is TGTGCCAGCAGCCTTACGGGACCTCATCAGCCCCAGCATTTT. The chain couples TRBV4-2 to TRBJ1-5, with D perhaps TRBD1 (5 bases). Germline V gene lookup returns CDR1 LGHNA and CDR2 YNFKEQ. V was trimmed by 4 bases and J by 5 bases, leaving 12 bases between them. CDR3 size: 14 residues.